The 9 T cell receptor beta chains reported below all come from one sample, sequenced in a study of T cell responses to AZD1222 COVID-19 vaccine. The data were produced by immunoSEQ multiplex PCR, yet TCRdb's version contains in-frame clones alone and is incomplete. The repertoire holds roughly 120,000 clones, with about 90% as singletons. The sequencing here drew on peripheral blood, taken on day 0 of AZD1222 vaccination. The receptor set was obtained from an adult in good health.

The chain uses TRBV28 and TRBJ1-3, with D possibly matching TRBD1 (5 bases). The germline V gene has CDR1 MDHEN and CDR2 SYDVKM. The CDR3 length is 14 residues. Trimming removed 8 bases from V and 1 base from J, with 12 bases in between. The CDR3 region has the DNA TGTGCCAGCTTAAATAGGGGTTCTGGAAACACCATATATTTT. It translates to CASLNRGSGNTIYF.

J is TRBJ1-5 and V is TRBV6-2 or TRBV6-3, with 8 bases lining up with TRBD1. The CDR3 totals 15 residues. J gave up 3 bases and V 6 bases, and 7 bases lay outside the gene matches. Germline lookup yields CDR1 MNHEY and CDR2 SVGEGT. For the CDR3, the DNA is TGTGCCAGCAGCTCGGGACAGGCCTACAATCAGCCCCAGCATTTT. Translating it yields CASSSGQAYNQPQHF.

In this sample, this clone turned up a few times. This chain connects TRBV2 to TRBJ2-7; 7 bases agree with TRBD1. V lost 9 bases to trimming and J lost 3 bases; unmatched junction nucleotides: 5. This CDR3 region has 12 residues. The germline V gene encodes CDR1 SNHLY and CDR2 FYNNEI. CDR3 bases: TGTGCCAGTCTGGGACAGAGCTACGAGCAGTACTTC. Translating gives CASLGQSYEQYF.

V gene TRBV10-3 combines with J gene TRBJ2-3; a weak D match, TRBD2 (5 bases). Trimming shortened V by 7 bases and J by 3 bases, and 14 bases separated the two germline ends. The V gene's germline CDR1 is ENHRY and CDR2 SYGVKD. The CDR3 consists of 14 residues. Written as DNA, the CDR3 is TGTGCCATCACCCGGGATAACCCAACAGATACGCAGTATTTT. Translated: CAITRDNPTDTQYF.

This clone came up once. DNA of the CDR3: TGTGCCAGCAGCCAAGACTTTGGGCGGCTCGTCGAGCAGTACTTC. Translating it yields CASSQDFGRLVEQYF. The chain links TRBV14 to TRBJ2-7; D is unclear. The CDR3 contains 15 residues. CDR1 is SGHDN, CDR2 FVKESK, per germline. V dropped 0 bases and J dropped 6 bases, with 15 bases sitting between them.

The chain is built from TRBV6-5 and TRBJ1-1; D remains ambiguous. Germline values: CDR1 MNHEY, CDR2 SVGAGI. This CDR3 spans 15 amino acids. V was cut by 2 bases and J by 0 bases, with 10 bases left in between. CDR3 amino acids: CASSYGEGLNTEAFF. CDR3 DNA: TGTGCCAGCAGTTACGGCGAAGGACTGAACACTGAAGCTTTCTTT.

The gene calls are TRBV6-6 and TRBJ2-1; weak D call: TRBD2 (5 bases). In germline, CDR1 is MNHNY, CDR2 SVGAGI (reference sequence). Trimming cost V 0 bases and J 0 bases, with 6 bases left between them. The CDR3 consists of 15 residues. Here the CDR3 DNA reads TGTGCCAGCAGTTACTCTGGGAGCTCCTACAATGAGCAGTTCTTC. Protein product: CASSYSGSSYNEQFF.

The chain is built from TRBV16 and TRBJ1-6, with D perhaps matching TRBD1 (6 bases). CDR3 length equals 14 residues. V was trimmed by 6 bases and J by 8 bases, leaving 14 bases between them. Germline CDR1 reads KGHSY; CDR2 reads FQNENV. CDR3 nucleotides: TGTGCCAGCAGGGAGGGGGTTCTCGATTCACCCCTCCACTTT. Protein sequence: CASREGVLDSPLHF.

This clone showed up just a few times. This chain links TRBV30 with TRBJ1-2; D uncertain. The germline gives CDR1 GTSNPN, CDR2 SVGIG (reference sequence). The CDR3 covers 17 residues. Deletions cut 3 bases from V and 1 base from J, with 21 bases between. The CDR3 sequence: CAWRGSPGSRGNYGYTF. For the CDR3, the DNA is TGTGCCTGGAGAGGATCACCGGGCTCCCGGGGTAACTATGGCTACACCTTC.